A single sample gave rise to the 3 T cell receptor beta chains below, sequenced in a study of post-analysis software for immune sequencing data. Points from the study as a whole: In patients, about 5 TRBV segments were more frequent than in controls, with TRBV5-6, TRBV5-1 and TRBV20-1 among them.

Antigens for these TCRs are unknown. Every TCR beta cDNA library bore unique molecular identifiers. One entry per CDR3 protein results from TCRdb running MiXCR on the PCR reads. Among hundreds of thousands of distinct CDR3 sequences listed, about 57% were seen once. Input material: blood. These receptors originate from a girl between 5 and 17 years old with multiple sclerosis.

J is TRBJ1-4 and V is TRBV29-1; D call uncertain. This CDR3 contains 14 residues. The germline CDR1 and CDR2 sequences are SQVTM and ANQGSEA. The V and J ends lost 5 bases and 0 bases respectively, with 10 bases between them. CDR3 protein: CSVKAPATNEKLFF. CDR3 nucleotides: TGCAGCGTTAAGGCACCCGCAACTAATGAAAAACTGTTTTTT.

This clonotype showed up just a few times. The chain employs TRBV9 and TRBJ2-5; TRBD2 aligns across 10 bases. Germline loops: CDR1 SGDLS, CDR2 YYNGEE. Trimming removed 4 bases from V and 5 bases from J; junction bases left unmatched: 11. The CDR3 length is 16 residues. The CDR3 sequence: CASSLRASGGSETQYF. The DNA of the CDR3 is TGTGCCAGCAGCCTCCGGGCTAGCGGGGGTTCGGAGACCCAGTACTTC.

This clonotype has only a few counts. The gene calls are TRBV15 and TRBJ2-1, with D possibly called TRBD1 or TRBD2 (6 bases each). The CDR3 sequence is 17 residues long. CDR1 is LNHNV, CDR2 YYDKDF, per germline (reference sequence). Trimming removed 2 bases at V and 5 bases at J, with 19 bases between. The chain's CDR3 is CATSRSPLKEGDNEQFF. In nucleotides, the CDR3 is TGTGCCACCAGCAGAAGCCCCCTTAAGGAGGGGGACAATGAGCAGTTCTTC.